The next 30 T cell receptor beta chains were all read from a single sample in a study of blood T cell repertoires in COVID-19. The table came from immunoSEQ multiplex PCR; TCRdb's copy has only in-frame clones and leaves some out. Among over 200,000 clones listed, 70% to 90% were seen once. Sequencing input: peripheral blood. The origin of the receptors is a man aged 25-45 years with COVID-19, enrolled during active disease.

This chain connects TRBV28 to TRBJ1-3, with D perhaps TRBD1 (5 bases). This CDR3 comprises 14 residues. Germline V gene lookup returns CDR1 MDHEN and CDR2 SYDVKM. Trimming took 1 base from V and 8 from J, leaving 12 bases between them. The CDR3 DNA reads TGTGCCAGCAGTTTATACCGGGGGGAAGACACCATATATTTT. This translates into CASSLYRGEDTIYF.

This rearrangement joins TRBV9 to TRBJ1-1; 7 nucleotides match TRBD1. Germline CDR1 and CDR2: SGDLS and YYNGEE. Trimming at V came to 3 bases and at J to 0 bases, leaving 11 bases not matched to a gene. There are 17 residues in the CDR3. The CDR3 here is CASSELTGVGMNTEAFF. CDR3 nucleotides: TGTGCCAGCAGCGAGCTCACAGGGGTCGGGATGAACACTGAAGCTTTCTTT.

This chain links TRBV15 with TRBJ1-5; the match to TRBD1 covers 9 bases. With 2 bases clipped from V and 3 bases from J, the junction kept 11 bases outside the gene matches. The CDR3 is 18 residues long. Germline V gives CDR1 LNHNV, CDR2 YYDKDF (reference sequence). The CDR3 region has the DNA TGTGCCACCAGCAGACACAAATCGGGACAGGGCCTCAATCAGCCCCAGCATTTT. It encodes CATSRHKSGQGLNQPQHF.

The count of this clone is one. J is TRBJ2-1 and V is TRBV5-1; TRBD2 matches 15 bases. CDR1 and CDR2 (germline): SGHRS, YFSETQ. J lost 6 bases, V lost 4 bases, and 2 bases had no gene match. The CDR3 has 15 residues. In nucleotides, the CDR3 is TGCGCCAGCAGCGGACTAGCGGGGGGGCCCAATGAGCAGTTCTTC. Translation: CASSGLAGGPNEQFF.

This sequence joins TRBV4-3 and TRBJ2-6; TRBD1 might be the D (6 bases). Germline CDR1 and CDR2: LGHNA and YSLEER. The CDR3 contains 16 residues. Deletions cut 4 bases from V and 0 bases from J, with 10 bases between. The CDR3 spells CASSLWTASGANVLTF. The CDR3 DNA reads TGCGCCAGCAGCCTCTGGACAGCCTCTGGGGCCAACGTCCTGACTTTC.

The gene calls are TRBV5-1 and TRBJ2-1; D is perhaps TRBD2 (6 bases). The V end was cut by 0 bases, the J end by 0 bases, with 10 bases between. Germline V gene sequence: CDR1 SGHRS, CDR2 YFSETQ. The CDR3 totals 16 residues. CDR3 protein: CASSLGSGSSYNEQFF. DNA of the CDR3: TGCGCCAGCAGCTTGGGTAGCGGTAGCTCCTACAATGAGCAGTTCTTC.

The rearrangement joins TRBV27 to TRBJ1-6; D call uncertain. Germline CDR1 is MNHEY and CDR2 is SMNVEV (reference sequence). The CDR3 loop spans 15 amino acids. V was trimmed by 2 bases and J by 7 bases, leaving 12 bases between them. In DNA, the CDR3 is TGTGCCAGCAGTTTAAAGTCAGGATACAATTCACCCCTCCACTTT. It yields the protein CASSLKSGYNSPLHF.

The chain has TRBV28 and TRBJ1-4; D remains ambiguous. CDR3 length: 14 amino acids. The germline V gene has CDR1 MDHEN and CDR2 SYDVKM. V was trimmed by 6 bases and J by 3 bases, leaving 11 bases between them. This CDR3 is CASSLPGSNEKLFF. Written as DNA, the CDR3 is TGTGCCAGCAGCCTACCGGGGTCTAATGAAAAACTGTTTTTT.

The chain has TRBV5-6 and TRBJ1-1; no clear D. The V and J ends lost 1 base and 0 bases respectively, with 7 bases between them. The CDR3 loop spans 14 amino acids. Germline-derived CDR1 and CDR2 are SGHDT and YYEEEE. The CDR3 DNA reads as TGTGCCAGCAGCTTGTACAGATTGAACACTGAAGCTTTCTTT. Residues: CASSLYRLNTEAFF.

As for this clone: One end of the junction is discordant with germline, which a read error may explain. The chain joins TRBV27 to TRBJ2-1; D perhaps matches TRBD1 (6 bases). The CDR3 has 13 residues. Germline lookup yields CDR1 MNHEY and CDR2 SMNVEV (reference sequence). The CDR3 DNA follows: TGTGCCACCAGTCTAGGGGGTAGGAATGAGCAGTTCTTC. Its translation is CATSLGGRNEQFF.

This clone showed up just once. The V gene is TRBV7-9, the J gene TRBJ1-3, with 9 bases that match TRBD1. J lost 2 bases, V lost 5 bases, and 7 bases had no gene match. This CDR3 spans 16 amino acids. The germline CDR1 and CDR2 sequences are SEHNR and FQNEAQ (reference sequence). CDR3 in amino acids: CASSLSNRGPGNTIYF. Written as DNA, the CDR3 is TGTGCCAGCAGCCTTTCAAACAGGGGGCCTGGAAACACCATATATTTT.

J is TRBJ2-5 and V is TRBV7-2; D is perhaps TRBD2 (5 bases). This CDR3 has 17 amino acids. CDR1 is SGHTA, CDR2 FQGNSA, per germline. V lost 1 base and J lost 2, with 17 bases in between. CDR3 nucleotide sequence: TGTGCCAGCAGCTTAGGACCGGGGATTTTCGTACAAGAGACCCAGTACTTC. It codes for CASSLGPGIFVQETQYF.

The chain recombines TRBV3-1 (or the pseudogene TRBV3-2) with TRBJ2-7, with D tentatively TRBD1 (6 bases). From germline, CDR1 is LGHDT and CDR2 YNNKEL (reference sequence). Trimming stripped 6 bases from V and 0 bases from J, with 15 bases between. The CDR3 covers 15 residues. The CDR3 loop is CASSSGTTYSYEQYF. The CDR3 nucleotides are TGTGCCAGCAGTTCCGGGACAACTTACTCCTACGAGCAGTACTTC.

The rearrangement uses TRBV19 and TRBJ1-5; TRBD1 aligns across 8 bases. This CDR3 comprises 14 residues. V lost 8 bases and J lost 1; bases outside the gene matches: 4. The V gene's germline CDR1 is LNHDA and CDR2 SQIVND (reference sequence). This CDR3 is CASGTGSSNQPQHF. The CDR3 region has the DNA TGTGCCAGTGGGACAGGATCGAGCAATCAGCCCCAGCATTTT.

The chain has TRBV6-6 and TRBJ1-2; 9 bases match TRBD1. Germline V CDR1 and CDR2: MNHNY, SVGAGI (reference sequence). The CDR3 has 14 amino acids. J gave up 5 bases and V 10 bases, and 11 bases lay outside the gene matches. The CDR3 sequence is CATGTGWDYYGYTF. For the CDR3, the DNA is TGTGCCACCGGGACAGGGTGGGACTATTATGGCTACACCTTC.

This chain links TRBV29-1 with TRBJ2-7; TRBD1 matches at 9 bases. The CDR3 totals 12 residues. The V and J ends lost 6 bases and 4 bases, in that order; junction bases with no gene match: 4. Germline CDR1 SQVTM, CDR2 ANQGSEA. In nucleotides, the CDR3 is TGCAGCGTAGCCGGGACAGGGTACGAGCAGTACTTC. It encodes CSVAGTGYEQYF.

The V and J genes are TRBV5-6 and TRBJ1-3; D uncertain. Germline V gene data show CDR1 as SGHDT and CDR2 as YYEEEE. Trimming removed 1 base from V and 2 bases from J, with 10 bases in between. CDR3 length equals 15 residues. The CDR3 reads CASSLTGSPGNTIYF. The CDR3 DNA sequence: TGTGCCAGCAGCTTGACCGGGAGTCCTGGAAACACCATATATTTT.

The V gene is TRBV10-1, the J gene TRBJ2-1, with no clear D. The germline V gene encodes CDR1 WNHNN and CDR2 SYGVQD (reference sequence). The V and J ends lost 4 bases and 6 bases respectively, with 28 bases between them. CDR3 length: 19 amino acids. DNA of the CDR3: TGCGCCAGCAGTGGATTCGCTTCTACAGTGTATTTGTTCTGCAATGAGCAGTTCTTC. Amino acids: CASSGFASTVYLFCNEQFF.

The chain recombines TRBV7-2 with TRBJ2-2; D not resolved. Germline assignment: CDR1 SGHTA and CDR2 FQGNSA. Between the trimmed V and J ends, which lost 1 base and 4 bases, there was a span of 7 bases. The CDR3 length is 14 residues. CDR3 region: CASSLVHSTGELFF. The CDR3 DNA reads TGTGCCAGCAGCTTAGTCCATAGCACCGGGGAGCTGTTTTTT.

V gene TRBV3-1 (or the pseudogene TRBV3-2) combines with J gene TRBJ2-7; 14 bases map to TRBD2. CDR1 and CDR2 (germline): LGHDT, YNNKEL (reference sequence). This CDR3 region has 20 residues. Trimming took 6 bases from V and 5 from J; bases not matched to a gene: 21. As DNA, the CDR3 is TGTGCCAGCAGGCTTCCCGGCCCGGGACTAGCGGGAGTAGACCCCCACGAGCAGTACTTC. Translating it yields CASRLPGPGLAGVDPHEQYF.

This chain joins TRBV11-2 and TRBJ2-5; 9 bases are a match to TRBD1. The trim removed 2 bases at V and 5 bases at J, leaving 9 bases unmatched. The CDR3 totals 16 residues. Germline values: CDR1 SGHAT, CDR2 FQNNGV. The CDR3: CASSLSRDRVFETQYF. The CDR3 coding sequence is TGTGCCAGCAGCTTATCGAGGGACAGGGTTTTCGAGACCCAGTACTTC.

The CDR3 DNA is TGTGCCAGCAGCCGGACAGGGTACTATGGCTACACCTTC. Protein: CASSRTGYYGYTF. The chain combines TRBV5-6 with TRBJ1-2; TRBD1 matches 8 bases. V lost 4 bases to trimming and J lost 3 bases; unmatched junction nucleotides: 2. Germline V gene lookup returns CDR1 SGHDT and CDR2 YYEEEE. The CDR3 covers 13 residues.

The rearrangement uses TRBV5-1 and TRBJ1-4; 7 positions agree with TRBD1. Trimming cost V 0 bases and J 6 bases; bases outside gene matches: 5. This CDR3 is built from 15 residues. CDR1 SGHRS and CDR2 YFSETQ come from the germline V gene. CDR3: CASSLGDRVDEKLFF. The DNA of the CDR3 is TGCGCCAGCAGCTTGGGAGACAGGGTGGATGAAAAACTGTTTTTT.

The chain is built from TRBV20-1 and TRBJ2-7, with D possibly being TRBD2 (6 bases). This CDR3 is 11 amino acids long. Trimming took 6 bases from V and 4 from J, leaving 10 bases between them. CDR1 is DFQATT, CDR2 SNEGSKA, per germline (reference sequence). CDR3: CSAGLLYEQYF. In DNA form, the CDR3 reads TGCAGTGCGGGACTCCTGTACGAGCAGTACTTC.

Written as DNA, the CDR3 is TGTGCCAGCAGTCGAGCGGGGCGCACAGATACGCAGTATTTT. Its translation is CASSRAGRTDTQYF. V is TRBV7-3 and J is TRBJ2-3; 7 bases align to TRBD2. This CDR3 comprises 14 residues. The germline gives CDR1 SGHTA, CDR2 FQGTGA. V dropped 6 bases and J dropped 1; count of bases not matched to a gene: 4. Looking up the rest from reference TRBV7-3 and TRBJ2-3 gives the full variable domain: GAGVSQTPSNKVTEKGKYVELRCDPISGHTALYWYRQSLGQGPEFLIYFQGTGAADDSGLPNDRFFAVRPEGSVSTLKIQRTERGDSAVYLCASSRAGRTDTQYFGPGTRLTVL.

The chain's CDR3 is CASSLGQGWSQPQHF. Here the CDR3 DNA reads TGTGCCAGCAGCTTGGGACAGGGGTGGAGTCAGCCCCAGCATTTT. This chain uses TRBV7-2 with TRBJ1-5; TRBD1 matches at 10 bases. The CDR3 length is 15 residues. Per the germline V gene, CDR1 is SGHTA and CDR2 is FQGNSA. J gave up 6 bases and V 3 bases, and 5 bases lay outside the gene matches.

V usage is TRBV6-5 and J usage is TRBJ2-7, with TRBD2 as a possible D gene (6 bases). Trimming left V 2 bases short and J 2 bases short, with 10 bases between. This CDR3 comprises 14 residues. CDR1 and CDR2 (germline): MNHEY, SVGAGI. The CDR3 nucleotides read TGTGCCAGCAGTTACAGGGGAGGCCCCTACGAGCAGTACTTC. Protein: CASSYRGGPYEQYF.

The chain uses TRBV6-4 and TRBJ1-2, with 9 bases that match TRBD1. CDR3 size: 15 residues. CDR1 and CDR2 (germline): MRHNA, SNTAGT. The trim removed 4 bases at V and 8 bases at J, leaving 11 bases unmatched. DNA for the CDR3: TGTGCCAGCAGTGCCGGGACAGGGTGGATAAACGGCTACACCTTC. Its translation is CASSAGTGWINGYTF.

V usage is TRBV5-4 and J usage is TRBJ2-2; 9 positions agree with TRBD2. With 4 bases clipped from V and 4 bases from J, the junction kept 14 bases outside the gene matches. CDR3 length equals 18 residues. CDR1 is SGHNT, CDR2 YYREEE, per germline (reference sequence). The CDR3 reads CASSPFRGAGGLTGELFF. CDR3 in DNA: TGTGCCAGCAGCCCCTTCAGAGGAGCGGGGGGCCTCACCGGGGAGCTGTTTTTT. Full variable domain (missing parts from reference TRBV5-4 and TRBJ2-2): ETGVTQSPTHLIKTRGQQVTLRCSSQSGHNTVSWYQQALGQGPQFIFQYYREEENGRGNFPPRFSGLQFPNYSSELNVNALELDDSALYLCASSPFRGAGGLTGELFFGEGSRLTVL.

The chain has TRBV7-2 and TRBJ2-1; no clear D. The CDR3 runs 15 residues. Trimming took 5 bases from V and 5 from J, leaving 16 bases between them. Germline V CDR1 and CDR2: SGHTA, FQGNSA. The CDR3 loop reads CASSHDTLAHNEQFF. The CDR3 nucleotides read TGTGCCAGCAGCCATGACACCTTGGCACACAATGAGCAGTTCTTC.